A selection of T cell receptor beta chains follows, all from one sample in a study of CD8 T cells in Susac syndrome. One entry per CDR3 protein, called by TCRdb with MiXCR from the immunoSEQ multiplex PCR reads. The profile shows about 120,000 distinct CDR3 sequences, 94% of them singletons. Sequencing was carried out using CD4+ T cells from PBMCs. The receptors were sampled from a human donor in good health. Both conserved end residues are part of each CDR3. Each record gives: D gene, J gene, CDR3 length, V gene, CDR3 protein, CDR3 DNA. A D gene is named only where the DNA matches it firmly.

- TRBJ2-1 11 TRBV10-3 CASSLANEQFF TGTGCCAGCTCGCTAGCGAATGAGCAGTTCTTC
- TRBJ2-1 15 TRBV5-1 CASALSGGGYNEQFF TGCGCCAGCGCTCTTTCAGGCGGAGGCTACAATGAGCAGTTCTTC
TRBD2 TRBJ2-5 17 TRBV5-4 CASSSQYSGRASETQYF TGTGCCAGCAGCTCGCAGTATAGCGGGAGGGCCTCAGAGACCCAGTACTTC
TRBD2 TRBJ2-3 14 TRBV6-2/TRBV6-3 CASRRAGGTDTQYF TGTGCCAGCAGAAGAGCGGGAGGCACAGATACGCAGTATTTT
TRBD1 TRBJ2-3 15 TRBV9 CASSPRGQGSDTQYF TGTGCCAGCAGCCCTAGAGGACAGGGGTCAGATACGCAGTATTTT
- TRBJ1-2 13 TRBV10-3 CAISEDVSGGYTF TGTGCCATCAGTGAGGATGTGTCCGGCGGCTACACCTTC
- TRBJ1-4 15 TRBV7-8 CASSLWGSPNEKLFF TGTGCCAGCAGCCTCTGGGGCAGTCCGAATGAAAAACTGTTTTTT
TRBD2 TRBJ2-1 15 TRBV15 CATSRRLAGVVEQFF TGTGCCACCAGCCGAAGACTAGCGGGAGTTGTTGAGCAGTTCTTC
- TRBJ2-4 17 TRBV7-9 CASSPRDGLVAKNIQYF TGTGCCAGCAGCCCTAGAGACGGGTTAGTGGCCAAAAACATTCAGTACTTC
- TRBJ1-4 17 TRBV30 CAWSVPGWGFVNEKLFF TGTGCCTGGAGTGTACCGGGGTGGGGTTTCGTGAATGAAAAACTGTTTTTT
- TRBJ2-4 15 TRBV7-2 CASSLVGVAKNIQYF TGTGCCAGCAGCTTAGTCGGGGTTGCCAAAAACATTCAGTACTTC
- TRBJ2-3 16 TRBV12-3/TRBV12-4 CASRHTAGLGTDTQYF TGTGCCAGCAGACATACCGCCGGCCTCGGCACAGATACGCAGTATTTT
- TRBJ2-4 12 TRBV19 CASSIDPNIQYF TGTGCCAGTAGTATTGATCCGAACATTCAGTACTTC
- TRBJ2-1 15 TRBV6-5 CASIAAGSSYNEQFF TGTGCCAGCATCGCCGCGGGGAGCTCCTACAATGAGCAGTTCTTC